What follows is one T cell receptor (beta chain) and its context. This sample was included in a study of somatic mutations in cytotoxic T cells in rheumatoid arthritis. TCRdb keeps only in-frame clones here, not all; method: immunoSEQ multiplex PCR. The table lists about 6,700 clones, about 75% of them singletons, with 30% to 45% in the top ten. Blood donors with median age roughly 56 years (range about 20-70), 55% to 60% female, served as healthy controls. The sequenced sample consisted of CD8+ T cells sorted from blood. The sequence derives from a woman between 55 and 75 years old in good health.

The CDR3 reads CSAVEKSYTF. In DNA form, the CDR3 reads TGCAGTGCCGTAGAGAAAAGCTACACCTTC. This sequence joins TRBV20-1 and TRBJ1-2, with D hard to call. Germline V gene data show CDR1 as DFQATT and CDR2 as SNEGSKA (reference sequence). V gave up 6 bases and J gave up 9 bases, with 11 bases separating them. The CDR3 extends over 10 amino acids.